The T cell receptor beta chain described here comes from a study of CD8 T cells in Susac syndrome. Study context: Active disease was present in six of the sequenced Susac syndrome patients, and remission in fewer than ten. Study-level results: Expansion of clones was not seen in the CD4+ T cell repertoires of Susac syndrome.

The CDR3 runs to 14 residues. V was shortened by 6 bases and J by 4 bases, with 16 bases between the two germline ends. Germline values: CDR1 DFQATT, CDR2 SNEGSKA (reference sequence). About this clonotype itself: The antigen is unknown.

Reverse transcription of roughly 0.5 to 1 ug RNA was carried out with random hexamers. Across 54 Vbeta and 13 Jbeta, immunoSEQ multiplex PCR amplified TCR beta CDR3. Each CDR3 protein gets one entry after TCRdb re-called the immunoSEQ multiplex PCR reads with MiXCR. The table includes under 200,000 distinct CDR3 sequences, approximately 94% detected once. FACS was used to enrich TEMRA cells, whereas the CD8+ and CD4+ T cells were obtained by negative isolation. The receptor was isolated from a human donor with Susac syndrome. This chain links TRBV20-1 with TRBJ1-3; no reliable D call. Sequencing was done on a sample of CD4+ T cells from PBMCs. DNA for the CDR3: TGCAGTGCCTGGGCTGGGGTGGGCGGAAACACCATATATTTT. Translating gives CSAWAGVGGNTIYF.